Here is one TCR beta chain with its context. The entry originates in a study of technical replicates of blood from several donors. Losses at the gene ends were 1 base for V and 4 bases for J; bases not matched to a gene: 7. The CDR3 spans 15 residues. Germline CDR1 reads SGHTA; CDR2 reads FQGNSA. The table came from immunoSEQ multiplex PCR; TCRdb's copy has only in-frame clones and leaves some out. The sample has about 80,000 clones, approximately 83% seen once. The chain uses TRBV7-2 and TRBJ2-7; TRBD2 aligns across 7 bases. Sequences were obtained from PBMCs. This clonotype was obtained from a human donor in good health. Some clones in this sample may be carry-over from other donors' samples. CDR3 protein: CASSLEAGEVYEQYF. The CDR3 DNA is TGTGCCAGCAGCTTAGAGGCGGGAGAGGTATACGAGCAGTACTTC.